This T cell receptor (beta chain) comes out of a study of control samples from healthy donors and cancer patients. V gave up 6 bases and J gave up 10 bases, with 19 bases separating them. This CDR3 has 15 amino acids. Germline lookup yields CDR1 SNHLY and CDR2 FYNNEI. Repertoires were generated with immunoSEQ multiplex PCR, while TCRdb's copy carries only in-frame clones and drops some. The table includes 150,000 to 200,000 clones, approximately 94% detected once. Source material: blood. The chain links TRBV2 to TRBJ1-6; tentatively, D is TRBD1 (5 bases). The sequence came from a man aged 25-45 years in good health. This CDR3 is CASRRDHVTDSPLHF. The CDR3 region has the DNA TGTGCCAGCAGGCGGGACCATGTCACCGACTCACCCCTCCACTTT.